This passage covers 12 T cell receptor beta chains from one sample sequenced in a study of blood T cell dynamics during melanoma immunotherapy (dated by TCRdb to 2019 to 2021). Library preparation was by the immunoSEQ multiplex PCR assay. Entries here come from immuneACCESS through TCRdb and include only in-frame sequences with V and J called. Some clones fail to appear in such tables; in the studies checked, an unresolved V gene covers under half of the shortfall, and the cause of the remainder is unknown. The sample includes about 14,000 clones, with roughly 89% observed a single time. Roughly 4.8% of the sample comes from the top ten. According to the study, the label for this sample's time point signals: week 3, after first cycle of checkpoint inhibitor. The sample was blood, taken from a patient treated with checkpoint blockade. The receptor set was obtained from a human donor with melanoma.

This clone was seen a handful of times. The chain has TRBV6-5 and TRBJ2-3, with 7 bases identical to TRBD2. Per germline, CDR1 MNHEY and CDR2 SVGAGI. After removal of 5 bases from V and 0 bases from J, the junction contained 5 bases not matched to a gene. This CDR3 is 15 amino acids long. The CDR3 nucleotides read TGTGCCAGCAGTCCAAAAGCGGGGAGCACAGATACGCAGTATTTT. Its protein product is CASSPKAGSTDTQYF.

The chain combines TRBV19 with TRBJ2-7; 9 positions agree with TRBD1. Germline trimming cut 1 base from V and 0 bases from J; bases unmatched to any gene: 13. The CDR3 consists of 19 residues. The germline CDR1 and CDR2 sequences are LNHDA and SQIVND (reference sequence). CDR3 bases: TGTGCCAGTAGTATAGGGGGGGACAGGGATTACCAGAGCTCCTACGAGCAGTACTTC. This codes for CASSIGGDRDYQSSYEQYF.

The rearrangement links TRBV2 to TRBJ1-4; D gene ambiguous. Trimming removed 6 bases from V and 2 bases from J, with 4 bases in between. Looked up from germline, CDR1 is SNHLY and CDR2 is FYNNEI. The CDR3 is 12 residues long. The CDR3 DNA sequence: TGTGCCAGCAGGTGGACTAATGAAAAACTGTTTTTT. Its protein is CASRWTNEKLFF. The variable domain in full, with the rest retrieved from reference TRBV2 and TRBJ1-4, is EPEVTQTPSHQVTQMGQEVILRCVPISNHLYFYWYRQILGQKVEFLVSFYNNEISEKSEIFDDQFSVERPDGSNFTLKIRSTKLEDSAMYFCASRWTNEKLFFGSGTQLSVL.

This sequence joins TRBV7-2 and TRBJ2-7; D remains ambiguous. V was pared by 3 bases and J by 0 bases, with 9 bases between. This CDR3 region has 14 residues. Germline CDR1 SGHTA, CDR2 FQGNSA. CDR3 protein: CASSLRWSSYEQYF. CDR3 coding DNA: TGTGCCAGCAGCTTGAGATGGAGCTCCTACGAGCAGTACTTC.

The CDR3 reads CASSQGLLNTEAFF. The CDR3 region has the DNA TGTGCCAGCTCACAGGGACTGCTGAACACTGAAGCTTTCTTT. V and J are TRBV18 and TRBJ1-1; D is perhaps TRBD1 (5 bases). V lost 4 bases and J 0 bases, leaving 9 bases between the germline ends. CDR1 and CDR2 from the germline V gene are KGHSH and LQKENI. This CDR3 is built from 14 residues.

The chain employs TRBV11-3 and TRBJ2-2; D possibly corresponds to TRBD1 (6 bases). The germline CDR1 and CDR2 sequences are SGHNT and YENEEA. The V and J ends lost 1 base and 6 bases respectively, with 9 bases between them. The CDR3 is 14 amino acids. CDR3 region: CASSLGQAPGELFF. Written as DNA, the CDR3 is TGTGCCAGCAGCTTAGGACAGGCACCCGGGGAGCTGTTTTTT.

This clone was counted a few times. The chain is built from TRBV6-1 and TRBJ1-2; possibly TRBD1 for D (6 bases). Germline-derived CDR1 and CDR2 are MNHNS and SASEGT. V lost 1 base and J lost 8, with 11 bases in between. There are 13 residues in the CDR3. CDR3 loop: CASSEDSRGGYTF. The CDR3, as DNA: TGTGCCAGCAGTGAAGATTCTAGGGGGGGCTACACCTTC.

This sequence joins TRBV6-1 and TRBJ2-7; 10 bases match TRBD2. The CDR3 loop spans 14 amino acids. V shed 6 bases and J 3 bases; nucleotides not matched to a gene: 5. Germline V lookup: CDR1 MNHNS, CDR2 SASEGT. The CDR3 here is CASRELAGSYEQYF. Written as DNA, the CDR3 is TGTGCCAGCAGGGAACTAGCGGGAAGCTACGAGCAGTACTTC.

The chain has TRBV9 and TRBJ1-6; D gene ambiguous. V shed 0 bases and J shed 10 bases, with 11 bases lying between them. The CDR3 length is 14 residues. Germline V gives CDR1 SGDLS, CDR2 YYNGEE. CDR3: CASSVAQPGSPLHF. DNA for the CDR3: TGTGCCAGCAGCGTAGCCCAGCCCGGCTCACCCCTCCACTTT.

The chain uses TRBV11-2 and TRBJ2-6, with D perhaps given as TRBD1 or TRBD2 (5 bases each). The germline CDR1 and CDR2 sequences are SGHAT and FQNNGV. This CDR3 is 16 amino acids long. V dropped 1 base and J dropped 1 base, with 8 bases sitting between them. This chain's CDR3 is CASSLGGGSGANVLTF. The CDR3 DNA reads TGTGCCAGCAGCTTAGGTGGGGGTTCTGGGGCCAACGTCCTGACTTTC.

The count of this clone is one. The rearrangement uses TRBV27 and TRBJ2-4; D unresolved. The CDR3 runs to 14 residues. V gave up 5 bases and J gave up 0 bases, with 8 bases separating them. Looked up from germline, CDR1 is MNHEY and CDR2 is SMNVEV (reference sequence). The CDR3 coding sequence is TGTGCCAGCAGTCAAAGATTAGCCAAAAACATTCAGTACTTC. Protein sequence: CASSQRLAKNIQYF.

The gene calls are TRBV7-9 and TRBJ1-2; 11 nucleotides agree with TRBD1. The V and J ends lost 5 bases and 2 bases, in that order; junction bases with no gene match: 4. CDR1 is SEHNR and CDR2 is FQNEAQ in the germline V gene (reference sequence). The CDR3 length is 15 residues. In DNA, the CDR3 is TGTGCCAGCAGCCAGGGGACAGGGGGAAACTATGGCTACACCTTC. Its protein is CASSQGTGGNYGYTF.